This entry describes one T cell receptor beta chain. This sample was included in a study of blood T cell repertoires in COVID-19. The ends lost 7 bases at V and 4 bases at J; junction bases unmatched: 8. This CDR3 spans 16 amino acids. The germline V gene encodes CDR1 SNHLY and CDR2 FYNNEI. Clones were sequenced by immunoSEQ multiplex PCR, and TCRdb holds only the in-frame ones, with some missing. This sample carries 150,000 to 190,000 clones, 75% to 90% of them seen once, and the ten largest clones take 15%. V and J are TRBV2 and TRBJ1-6; 9 bases agree with TRBD1. The sequenced material came from peripheral blood. This sequence was found in a woman aged 40 to 50 with acute or convalescent COVID-19. CDR3 region: CASKDRGGVYNSPLHF. CDR3 DNA sequence: TGTGCCAGCAAGGACAGGGGCGGGGTATATAATTCACCCCTCCACTTT.